This passage covers 23 T cell receptor beta chains from one sample sequenced in a study of Graves' ophthalmopathy and Graves' hyperthyroidism. The study amplified TCR beta CDR3 regions using RNA transcripts. In the first round, RT-PCR was carried out with HTBI primers, and a multiplex PCR formed the second round. TCRdb re-derived calls from the multiplex PCR reads in MiXCR, one entry per CDR3 protein. The sample lists 450,000 to 600,000 distinct CDR3 sequences; 35% to 40% were seen once. Sequencing input: peripheral blood or thyroid tissue (not recorded which). These receptors all stem from an adult man with Graves' hyperthyroidism.

This clonotype was detected ten times or more. This chain uses TRBV7-9 with TRBJ2-7; no definite D call. Per germline, CDR1 SEHNR and CDR2 FQNEAQ (reference sequence). CDR3 length: 13 residues. Between the trimmed V and J ends, which lost 3 bases and 4 bases, there was a span of 10 bases. The chain's CDR3 is CASSFPQDYEQYF. In DNA form, the CDR3 reads TGTGCCAGCAGCTTCCCGCAGGATTACGAGCAGTACTTC.

V is TRBV18 and J is TRBJ1-1; maybe TRBD1 (5 bases). V dropped 8 bases and J dropped 2 bases, with 15 bases sitting between them. CDR1 and CDR2 from the germline V gene are KGHSH and LQKENI. There are 14 residues in the CDR3. CDR3 protein: CASRGGEENTEAFF. In nucleotides, the CDR3 is TGTGCCAGCCGTGGGGGAGAAGAAAACACTGAAGCTTTCTTT.

This clonotype came up many times. The rearrangement joins TRBV10-1 to TRBJ2-7, with D tentatively TRBD1 (6 bases). The V end was cut by 8 bases, the J end by 3 bases, with 11 bases between. Per germline, CDR1 WNHNN and CDR2 SYGVQD (reference sequence). There are 12 residues in the CDR3. The CDR3 loop reads CASDRRFYEQYF. In nucleotides, the CDR3 is TGCGCCAGCGACAGGCGATTCTACGAGCAGTACTTC.

As to this clonotype: A read error may explain this, as a much larger clone is one base away. This chain connects TRBV29-1 to TRBJ2-5; weak D call: TRBD2 (6 bases). The CDR3 is 13 residues long. The germline V gene has CDR1 SQVTM and CDR2 ANQGSEA. CDR3 residues: CSVDPSVQGTQYF. The CDR3 DNA sequence: TGCAGCGTGGATCCTAGCGTCCAAGGGACCCAGTACTTC.

This clonotype has at least ten counts. The genes are TRBV7-2 and TRBJ2-7; TRBD1 might be the D (6 bases). The V and J ends lost 1 base and 0 bases respectively, with 7 bases between them. The CDR3 contains 14 residues. CDR1 is SGHTA and CDR2 is FQGNSA in the germline V gene. CDR3 nucleotide sequence: TGTGCCAGCAGCTTAGACAGGGCCTCCTACGAGCAGTACTTC. It codes for CASSLDRASYEQYF.

V is TRBV12-3 or TRBV12-4 and J is TRBJ2-7, with D unresolved. TRBJ2-1 explains the end of the DNA better; the J call may be wrong. This CDR3 is built from 12 residues. This chain's CDR3 is CASSSHYNEQFF. The DNA of the CDR3 is TGTGCCAGCAGTTCGCATTACAATGAGCAGTTCTTC.

The genes are TRBV7-8 and TRBJ2-5; 11 bases line up with TRBD2. V lost 4 bases, J lost 5 bases, and 9 bases stayed unmatched. CDR1 is SGHVS and CDR2 is FQNEAQ in the germline V gene. The CDR3 loop spans 16 amino acids. DNA of the CDR3: TGTGCCAGCAGCTCTACCCCCCGACTAGCGGGGGAGACCCAGTACTTC. Amino acid sequence: CASSSTPRLAGETQYF.

The V call is TRBV20-1, the J call TRBJ1-5; the D gene is possibly TRBD1 (6 bases). The CDR3 is 15 residues long. Looked up from germline, CDR1 is DFQATT and CDR2 is SNEGSKA (reference sequence). The V gene lost 2 bases and the J gene lost 5 bases, with 16 bases spanning the gap. The CDR3 here is CSARYTGKRDQPQHF. The CDR3 DNA reads as TGCAGTGCTAGATATACAGGGAAACGGGATCAGCCCCAGCATTTT.

This clonotype was seen only a few times. The chain joins TRBV2 to TRBJ2-2; D might be TRBD1 (5 bases). There are 14 residues in the CDR3. Germline CDR1 is SNHLY and CDR2 is FYNNEI. With 4 bases removed from V and 6 bases from J, the gap between germline ends came to 12 bases. As DNA, the CDR3 is TGTGCCAGCAGTGGCACCAGGGTAGCCGGGGAGCTGTTTTTT. Translated: CASSGTRVAGELFF.

This clonotype was recorded once. A single base separates this from a much larger clone, so it may be a read error. The CDR3 region has the DNA TGCGCCAGCAGCTTGCCCGGGACAGGGGTTAGCCAGCAGTACTTC. Protein sequence: CASSLPGTGVSQQYF. The rearrangement uses TRBV5-1 and TRBJ2-7, with 10 bases lining up with TRBD1. V shed 1 base, J shed 8 bases, and the junction held 9 bases outside the gene matches. CDR1 SGHRS and CDR2 YFSETQ come from the germline V gene. The CDR3 spans 15 residues.

CDR3 DNA sequence: TGTGCCACCAGGGGCTGGCGGGAGGGACAGAATAATTCACCCCTCCACTTT. Translation gives CATRGWREGQNNSPLHF. The V gene is TRBV15, the J gene TRBJ1-6; TRBD1 matches 7 bases. The CDR3 length is 17 residues. CDR1 and CDR2 (germline): LNHNV, YYDKDF (reference sequence). The J segment lost 5 bases and the V segment lost 6 bases, leaving 13 bases of the junction unmatched.

This clonotype was counted a few times. The chain is built from TRBV20-1 and TRBJ1-1, with 8 bases that match TRBD1. Germline assignment: CDR1 DFQATT and CDR2 SNEGSKA (reference sequence). The CDR3 consists of 15 residues. V lost 3 bases and J lost 5; bases outside the gene matches: 11. Written as DNA, the CDR3 is TGCAGTGCTAGCCAGGACAGGGATGGAAAGACTGAAGCTTTCTTT. Its translation: CSASQDRDGKTEAFF.

This clonotype has at least ten counts. J is TRBJ1-1 and V is TRBV20-1; D ambiguous. This CDR3 comprises 15 residues. Germline CDR1 reads DFQATT; CDR2 reads SNEGSKA (reference sequence). V was trimmed by 2 bases and J by 7 bases, leaving 20 bases between them. The CDR3 reads CSARNFESGSDEAFF. CDR3 DNA: TGCAGTGCTAGAAATTTTGAATCCGGGAGTGATGAAGCTTTCTTT.

This rearrangement joins TRBV5-4 to TRBJ2-5; 10 bases agree with TRBD1. The CDR3 runs 16 residues. Germline CDR1 reads SGHNT; CDR2 reads YYREEE (reference sequence). Unmatched junction bases numbered 8, after V lost 1 base and J lost 5 bases. The CDR3 reads CASSLRGTGVGETQYF. In nucleotides, the CDR3 is TGTGCCAGCAGCTTGAGGGGGACAGGGGTTGGGGAGACCCAGTACTTC. The whole variable domain, remainder taken from reference TRBV5-4 and TRBJ2-5, is ETGVTQSPTHLIKTRGQQVTLRCSSQSGHNTVSWYQQALGQGPQFIFQYYREEENGRGNFPPRFSGLQFPNYSSELNVNALELDDSALYLCASSLRGTGVGETQYFGPGTRLLVL.

This chain uses TRBV2 with TRBJ2-7; 9 bases match TRBD1. From germline, CDR1 is SNHLY and CDR2 FYNNEI. Losses at the gene ends were 7 bases for V and 4 bases for J; bases not matched to a gene: 2. This CDR3 comprises 12 residues. The chain's CDR3 is CASTGTGYEQYF. CDR3 DNA: TGTGCCAGCACCGGGACAGGGTACGAGCAGTACTTC.

The chain employs TRBV7-6 and TRBJ2-7; 7 bases are shared with TRBD1. The germline V gene encodes CDR1 SGHVS and CDR2 FNYEAQ. After removal of 6 bases from V and 7 bases from J, the junction contained 6 bases not matched to a gene. This CDR3 spans 12 amino acids. The CDR3 coding sequence is TGTGCCAGCAGACCTTCAGGGGGAGAGCAGTACTTC. This translates into CASRPSGGEQYF.

The sample holds many counts of this clonotype. V is TRBV29-1 and J is TRBJ1-1, with a weak D call TRBD1 (6 bases). There are 11 residues in the CDR3. CDR1 is SQVTM and CDR2 is ANQGSEA in the germline V gene. Trimming pared 2 bases from V and 12 bases from J, leaving 13 bases between. The CDR3 is CSVEYRVGPFF. The CDR3, as DNA: TGCAGCGTTGAATACAGGGTCGGACCTTTCTTT.

The rearrangement joins TRBV24-1 to TRBJ2-1; a weak D match, TRBD1 (6 bases). From germline, CDR1 is KGHDR and CDR2 SFDVKD. Trimming cost V 4 bases and J 5 bases, with 8 bases left between them. The CDR3 extends over 13 amino acids. For the CDR3, the DNA is TGTGCCACCAGTGAAGGGACAAACAATGAGCAGTTCTTC. Translation: CATSEGTNNEQFF.

This clonotype was picked up many times. The rearrangement joins TRBV3-1 to TRBJ1-5; D is unresolved. V lost 2 bases and J 4 bases, leaving 3 bases between the germline ends. The CDR3 spans 12 residues. Germline CDR1 is LGHDT and CDR2 is YNNKEL (reference sequence). The CDR3 protein is CASSQMNQPQHF. The CDR3 DNA reads as TGTGCCAGCAGCCAAATGAATCAGCCCCAGCATTTT.

The chain recombines TRBV5-1 with TRBJ1-6, with 9 bases that match TRBD1. The germline V gene encodes CDR1 SGHRS and CDR2 YFSETQ. V gave up 3 bases and J gave up 7 bases; unmatched junction bases: 11. This CDR3 has 17 amino acids. Written as DNA, the CDR3 is TGCGCCAGCAGCTCTTGGGACAGGGATTGGAAGAATTCACCCCTCCACTTT. It yields the protein CASSSWDRDWKNSPLHF.

There are many counts of this clonotype. The V and J genes are TRBV7-9 and TRBJ2-5; 8 positions match TRBD1. The length of the CDR3 is 15 residues. V lost 5 bases, J lost 5 bases, and 10 bases stayed unmatched. CDR1 and CDR2 (germline): SEHNR, FQNEAQ (reference sequence). CDR3 protein: CASSPGQGRLETQYF. DNA of the CDR3: TGTGCCAGCAGCCCCGGACAGGGTCGTTTGGAGACCCAGTACTTC.

CDR3 coding DNA: TGTGCCAGCAGCCAAGGGGACAGGGGCTACGAGCAGTACTTC. This gives the protein CASSQGDRGYEQYF. V and J are TRBV7-2 and TRBJ2-7, with 10 bases aligning to TRBD1. V lost 5 bases, J lost 3 bases, and 4 bases stayed unmatched. The CDR3 sequence is 14 residues long. CDR1 and CDR2 from the germline V gene are SGHTA and FQGNSA. Together with reference TRBV7-2 and TRBJ2-7, the CDR3 gives the full variable domain: GAGVSQSPSNKVTEKGKDVELRCDPISGHTALYWYRQSLGQGLEFLIYFQGNSAPDKSGLPSDRFSAERTGGSVSTLTIQRTQQEDSAVYLCASSQGDRGYEQYFGPGTRLTVT.

The chain couples TRBV12-3 or TRBV12-4 to TRBJ2-5; 9 nucleotides match TRBD1. J gave up 0 bases and V 3 bases, and 5 bases lay outside the gene matches. CDR3 length: 16 amino acids. CDR3 bases: TGTGCCAGCAGTTTGGGGGGACAGGGATACCAAGAGACCCAGTACTTC. This translates into CASSLGGQGYQETQYF.